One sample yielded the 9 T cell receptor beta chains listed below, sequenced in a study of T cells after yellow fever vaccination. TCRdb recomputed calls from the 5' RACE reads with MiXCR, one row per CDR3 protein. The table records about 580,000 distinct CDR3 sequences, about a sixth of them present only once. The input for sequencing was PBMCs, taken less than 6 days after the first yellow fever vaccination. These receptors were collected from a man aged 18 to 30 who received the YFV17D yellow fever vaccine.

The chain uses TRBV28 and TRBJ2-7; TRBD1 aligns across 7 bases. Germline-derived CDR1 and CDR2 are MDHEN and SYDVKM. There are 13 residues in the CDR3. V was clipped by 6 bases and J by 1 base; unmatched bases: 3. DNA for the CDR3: TGTGCCAGCAGGGGACAGTGGTCCTACGAGCAGTACGTC. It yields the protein CASRGQWSYEQYV.

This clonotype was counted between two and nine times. CDR3 nucleotide sequence: TGTGCCAGCAGTGGGACGGTCGTGGCTGAAGCTTTCTTT. This gives the protein CASSGTVVAEAFF. The J gene is TRBJ1-1, the V gene TRBV6-2 or TRBV6-3, with D possibly TRBD1 on 5 matching bases. V shed 5 bases and J shed 6 bases, with 13 bases lying between them. Germline CDR1 and CDR2: MNHEY and SVGEGT. The CDR3 contains 13 residues.

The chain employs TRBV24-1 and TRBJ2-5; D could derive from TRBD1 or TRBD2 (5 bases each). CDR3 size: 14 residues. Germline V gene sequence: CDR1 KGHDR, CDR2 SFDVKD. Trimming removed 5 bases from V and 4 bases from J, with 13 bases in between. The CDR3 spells CATSGRGAGETQYF. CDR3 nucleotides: TGTGCCACCAGTGGCCGAGGGGCTGGAGAGACCCAGTACTTC.

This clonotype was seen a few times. CDR3 loop: CASSSRGQGSNQPQHF. The CDR3 DNA reads as TGTGCCAGCAGCTCTCGGGGACAGGGAAGCAATCAGCCCCAGCATTTT. The chain employs TRBV28 and TRBJ1-5; 9 positions agree with TRBD1. CDR1 is MDHEN and CDR2 is SYDVKM in the germline V gene. Trimming removed 6 bases from V and 1 base from J; junction bases left unmatched: 7. CDR3 length: 16 amino acids.

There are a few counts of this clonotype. CDR3 bases: TGTGCCAGCAGCTCATCGGGGGCTGAAAAACTGTTTTTT. This encodes CASSSSGAEKLFF. The chain combines TRBV7-9 with TRBJ1-4, with a weak D call TRBD1 (6 bases). This CDR3 comprises 13 residues. Germline CDR1 reads SEHNR; CDR2 reads FQNEAQ (reference sequence). The ends were cut back, 4 bases at V and 7 bases at J, with 10 bases in the middle.

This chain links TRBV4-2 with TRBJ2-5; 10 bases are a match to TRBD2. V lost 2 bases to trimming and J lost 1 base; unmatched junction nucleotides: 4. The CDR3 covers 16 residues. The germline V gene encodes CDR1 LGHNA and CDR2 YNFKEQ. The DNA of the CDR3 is TGTGCCAGCAGCCAAAGAAAGCGGGGGGGCCAAGAGACCCAGTACTTC. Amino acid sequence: CASSQRKRGGQETQYF.

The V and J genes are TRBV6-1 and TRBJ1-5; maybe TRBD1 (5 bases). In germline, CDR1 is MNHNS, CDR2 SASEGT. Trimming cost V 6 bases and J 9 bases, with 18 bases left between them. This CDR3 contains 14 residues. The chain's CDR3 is CASRGDRGPGPQHF. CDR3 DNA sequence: TGTGCCAGCAGGGGGGACCGCGGCCCGGGGCCCCAGCATTTT.

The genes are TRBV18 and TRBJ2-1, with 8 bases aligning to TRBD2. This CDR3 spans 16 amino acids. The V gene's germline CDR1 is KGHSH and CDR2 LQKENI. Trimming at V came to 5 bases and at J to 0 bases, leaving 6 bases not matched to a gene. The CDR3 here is CASSARGGNSYNEQFF. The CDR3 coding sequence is TGTGCCAGCTCAGCCCGGGGGGGAAACTCCTACAATGAGCAGTTCTTC.

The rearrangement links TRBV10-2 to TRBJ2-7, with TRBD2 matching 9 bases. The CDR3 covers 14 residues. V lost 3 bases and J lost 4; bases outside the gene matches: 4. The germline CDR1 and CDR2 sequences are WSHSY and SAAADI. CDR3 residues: CASSDQAGGYEQYF. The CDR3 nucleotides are TGCGCCAGCAGTGATCAAGCGGGGGGTTACGAGCAGTACTTC.